The 15 T cell receptor beta chains below all came from one sample that was sequenced in a study of Graves' ophthalmopathy and Graves' hyperthyroidism. The study amplified TCR beta CDR3 regions using RNA transcripts. HTBI-primed RT-PCR formed the first round, and a multiplex PCR formed the second. Via MiXCR, TCRdb re-called the multiplex PCR reads, giving one row per CDR3 protein. The table records over a million distinct CDR3 sequences, around a third of them present only once. The sequencing sample was made of peripheral blood or thyroid tissue (not recorded which). The receptors stem from an adult man with Graves' hyperthyroidism.

This clonotype was seen repeatedly, ten times or more. Its ends do not fully match the called genes, so a read error is possible. V and J are TRBV5-1 and TRBJ2-5; 8 bases are shared with TRBD1. This CDR3 is 14 amino acids long. The germline V gene has CDR1 SGHRS and CDR2 YFSETQ. CDR3 sequence (DNA): TGTGCCAGCAGCTCTGGACAGGGACAAGAGACCCAGTACTTC. Translating gives CASSSGQGQETQYF.

This chain uses TRBV7-7 with TRBJ1-2; 7 positions agree with TRBD1. The CDR3 sequence is 15 residues long. Germline values: CDR1 SSHAT, CDR2 FNYEAQ (reference sequence). V trimming: 5 bases; J trimming: 8 bases; junction bases outside the gene matches: 14. CDR3 sequence reads: CASSARDSEAKGYTF. CDR3 coding DNA: TGTGCCAGCAGCGCCCGGGACAGCGAGGCTAAAGGCTACACCTTC.

This sequence joins TRBV9 and TRBJ2-7; D call uncertain. The CDR3 has 15 residues. Germline V gene lookup returns CDR1 SGDLS and CDR2 YYNGEE. V shed 9 bases and J shed 0 bases, with 19 bases lying between them. CDR3 region: CATTWYGQSSYEQYF. CDR3 DNA: TGTGCCACCACTTGGTACGGTCAAAGCTCCTACGAGCAGTACTTC.

The count of this clonotype is one. The chain links TRBV9 to TRBJ2-2; 10 bases fit TRBD1. This CDR3 spans 16 amino acids. Germline CDR1 and CDR2: SGDLS and YYNGEE. Losses at the gene ends were 4 bases for V and 9 bases for J; bases not matched to a gene: 12. In DNA form, the CDR3 reads TGTGCCAGCAGCTTCGGGGACAGGGGCCCTATACGGGAGCTGTTTTTT. It is translated as CASSFGDRGPIRELFF. The entire variable domain, with the rest obtained from reference TRBV9 and TRBJ2-2, is as follows: DSGVTQTPKHLITATGQRVTLRCSPRSGDLSVYWYQQSLDQGLQFLIQYYNGEERAKGNILERFSAQQFPDLHSELNLSSLELGDSALYFCASSFGDRGPIRELFFGEGSRLTVL.

At least ten counts were recorded for this clonotype. The chain couples TRBV6-5 to TRBJ2-7; no firm D call. V was trimmed by 0 bases and J by 5 bases, leaving 11 bases between them. Germline lookup yields CDR1 MNHEY and CDR2 SVGAGI. The CDR3 length is 14 residues. This CDR3 reads CASSYSGKWDEQYF. In nucleotides, the CDR3 is TGTGCCAGCAGTTACTCGGGCAAATGGGACGAGCAGTACTTC.

About this clonotype: The DNA is omitted, as the CDR3 cannot be located on it reliably, and the CDR3 follows TCRdb's listing. J is TRBJ2-7 and V is TRBV25-1; the listed D gene, TRBD2, was not tested against the DNA. Germline lookup yields CDR1 MGHDK and CDR2 SYGVNS. The CDR3 totals 15 residues, both ends included. This chain's CDR3 is CACSASLAGGNEQYF.

This clonotype was counted a few times. This chain uses TRBV25-1 with TRBJ1-4; D is possibly TRBD1 (5 bases). Germline assignment: CDR1 MGHDK and CDR2 SYGVNS. The CDR3 is 13 amino acids. Between the trimmed V and J ends, which lost 8 bases and 3 bases, there was a span of 10 bases. For the CDR3, the DNA is TGTGCCAGCCGGTCGGGGGCTAATGAAAAACTGTTTTTT. Its protein is CASRSGANEKLFF.

This clonotype has just one count. The chain employs TRBV12-3 or TRBV12-4 and TRBJ1-6; TRBD1 matches 7 bases. This CDR3 is built from 15 residues. V shed 5 bases, J shed 9 bases, and the junction held 10 bases outside the gene matches. The CDR3 loop is CASSPLDREGSPLHF. The CDR3 nucleotides are TGTGCCAGCAGTCCCCTAGACAGGGAAGGTTCACCCCTCCACTTT.

This clonotype was counted a few times. The gene calls are TRBV12-3 or TRBV12-4 and TRBJ2-2, with D uncertain. V shed 6 bases and J shed 0 bases, with 11 bases lying between them. The CDR3 is 15 amino acids. The CDR3 DNA reads TGTGCCAGCAGCCACATGGCAGCGAACACCGGGGAGCTGTTTTTT. Protein: CASSHMAANTGELFF.

This clonotype was observed a handful of times. The J gene is TRBJ1-5, the V gene TRBV20-1; D call uncertain. The CDR3 runs to 15 residues. V gave up 5 bases and J gave up 0 bases, with 14 bases separating them. The V gene's germline CDR1 is DFQATT and CDR2 SNEGSKA (reference sequence). The DNA for the CDR3 is TGCAGTGCTGCGGACGGAGATTATAGCAATCAGCCCCAGCATTTT. Its protein product is CSAADGDYSNQPQHF.

The rearrangement links TRBV30 to TRBJ1-2; 9 bases are shared with TRBD1. CDR3 length equals 13 residues. The germline V gene encodes CDR1 GTSNPN and CDR2 SVGIG (reference sequence). After removal of 3 bases from V and 5 bases from J, the junction contained 4 bases not matched to a gene. The CDR3 reads CAWRDRGIYGYTF. The CDR3 coding sequence is TGTGCCTGGAGGGACAGGGGAATATATGGCTACACCTTC.

V gene TRBV25-1 combines with J gene TRBJ2-5; tentatively, D is TRBD2 (7 bases). V dropped 1 base and J dropped 2 bases, with 11 bases sitting between them. The germline CDR1 and CDR2 sequences are MGHDK and SYGVNS. The CDR3 is made up of 15 amino acids. DNA of the CDR3: TGTGCCAGCAGTGAATCTAGGGGGGGACAAGAGACCCAGTACTTC. Protein: CASSESRGGQETQYF.

Only a few counts were recorded for this clonotype. The chain uses TRBV6-6 and TRBJ1-1; D remains ambiguous. The germline CDR1 and CDR2 sequences are MNHNY and SVGAGI (reference sequence). This CDR3 has 14 amino acids. Trimming shortened V by 0 bases and J by 7 bases, and 12 bases separated the two germline ends. CDR3 protein: CASSYSFRTGEAFF. The CDR3 bases are TGTGCCAGCAGTTACTCCTTCAGGACTGGTGAAGCTTTCTTT.

Details on this clonotype: Given a much more abundant clone one base away, this may be a read error. It is likely a read error, because the conserved phenylalanine at the end of the CDR3 is missing. This chain uses TRBV20-1 with TRBJ1-5; D gene unclear. Germline assignment: CDR1 DFQATT and CDR2 SNEGSKA (reference sequence). Trimming removed 6 bases at V and 0 bases at J, with 12 bases between. This CDR3 contains 14 residues. CDR3 bases: TGCAGTGCCCCGCCCCCCGATAGCAATCAGCCCCAGCATTCT. Protein sequence: CSAPPPDSNQPQHS.

J is TRBJ1-1 and V is TRBV6-2 or TRBV6-3, with TRBD1 matching over 8 bases. CDR3 length: 16 amino acids. Germline V gives CDR1 MNHEY, CDR2 SVGEGT. J lost 5 bases, V lost 4 bases, and 12 bases had no gene match. The CDR3 sequence: CASSWEERTGRTEAFF. The DNA for the CDR3 is TGTGCCAGCAGTTGGGAAGAAAGGACAGGGAGAACTGAAGCTTTCTTT.